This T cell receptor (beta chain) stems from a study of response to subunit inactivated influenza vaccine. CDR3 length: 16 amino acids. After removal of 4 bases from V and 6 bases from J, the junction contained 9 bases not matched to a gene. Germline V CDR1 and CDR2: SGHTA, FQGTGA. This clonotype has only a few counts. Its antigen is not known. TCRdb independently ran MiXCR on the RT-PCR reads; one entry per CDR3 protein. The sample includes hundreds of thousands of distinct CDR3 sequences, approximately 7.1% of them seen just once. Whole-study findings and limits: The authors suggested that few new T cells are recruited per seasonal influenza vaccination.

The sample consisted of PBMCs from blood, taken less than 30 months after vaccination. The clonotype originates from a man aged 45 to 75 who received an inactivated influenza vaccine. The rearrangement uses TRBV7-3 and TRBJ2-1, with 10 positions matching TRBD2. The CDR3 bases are TGTGCCAGCAGCTCCCGGCTAGCGGGAGCCCCCAATGAGCAGTTCTTC. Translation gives CASSSRLAGAPNEQFF. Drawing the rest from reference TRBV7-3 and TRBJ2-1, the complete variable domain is GAGVSQTPSNKVTEKGKYVELRCDPISGHTALYWYRQSLGQGPEFLIYFQGTGAADDSGLPNDRFFAVRPEGSVSTLKIQRTERGDSAVYLCASSSRLAGAPNEQFFGPGTRLTVL.